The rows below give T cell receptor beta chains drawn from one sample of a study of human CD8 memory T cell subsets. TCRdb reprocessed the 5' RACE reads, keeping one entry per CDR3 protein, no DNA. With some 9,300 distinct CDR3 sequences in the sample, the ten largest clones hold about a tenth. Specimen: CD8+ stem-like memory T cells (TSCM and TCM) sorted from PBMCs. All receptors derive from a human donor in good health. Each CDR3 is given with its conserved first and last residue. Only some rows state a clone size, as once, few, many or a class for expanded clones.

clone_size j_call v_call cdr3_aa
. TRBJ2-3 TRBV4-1 CASSQERTSGTDTQYF
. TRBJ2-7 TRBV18 CASSPRDRVYEQYF
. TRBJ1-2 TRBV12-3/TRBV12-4 CASSYLTVGYGYTF
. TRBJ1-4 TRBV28 CASSLWDSGTGGATNEKLFF
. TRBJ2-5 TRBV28 CASSFASVQETQYF
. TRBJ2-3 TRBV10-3 CAISESRIALSTDTQYF
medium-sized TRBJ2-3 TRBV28 CASSSGYRVADTQYF
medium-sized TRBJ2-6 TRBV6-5 CASTEAGGEGANVLTF
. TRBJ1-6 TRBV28 CASSVIGTTYNSPLHF
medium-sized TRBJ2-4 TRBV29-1 CSVEGEFGGVYGNIQYF
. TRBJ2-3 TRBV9 CASTRTAGPSTDTQYF
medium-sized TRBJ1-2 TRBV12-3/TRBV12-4 CASSSGHYYGYTF
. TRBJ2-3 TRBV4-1 CASSQDGTVLTDTQYF
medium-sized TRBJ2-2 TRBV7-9 CASSSSGNFGTGELFF
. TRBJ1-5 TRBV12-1 CASSQIGSKRVHQPQHF
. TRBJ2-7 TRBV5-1 CASSLSGTHYEQYF
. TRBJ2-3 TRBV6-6 CASSYSPLAGASDTQYF
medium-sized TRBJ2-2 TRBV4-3 CASSQDRGTPGELFF
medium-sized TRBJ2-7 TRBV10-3 CAISEGGSEQYF
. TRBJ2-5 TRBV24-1 CATRARGWETQYF
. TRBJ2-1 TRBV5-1 CASSLTDYNEQFF
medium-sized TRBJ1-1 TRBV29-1 CSVDGTGSTEAFF